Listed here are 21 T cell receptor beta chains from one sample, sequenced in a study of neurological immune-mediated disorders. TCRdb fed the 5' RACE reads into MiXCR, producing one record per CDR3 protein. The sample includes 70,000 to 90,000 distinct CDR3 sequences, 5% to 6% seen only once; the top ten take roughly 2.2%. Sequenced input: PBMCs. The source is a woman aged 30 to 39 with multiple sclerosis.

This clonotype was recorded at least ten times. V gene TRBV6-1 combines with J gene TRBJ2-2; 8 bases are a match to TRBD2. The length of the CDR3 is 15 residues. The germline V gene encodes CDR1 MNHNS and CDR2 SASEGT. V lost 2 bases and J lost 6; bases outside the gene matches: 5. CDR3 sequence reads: CASSEYGTSPGELFF. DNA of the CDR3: TGTGCCAGCAGTGAATACGGGACTAGTCCCGGGGAGCTGTTTTTT.

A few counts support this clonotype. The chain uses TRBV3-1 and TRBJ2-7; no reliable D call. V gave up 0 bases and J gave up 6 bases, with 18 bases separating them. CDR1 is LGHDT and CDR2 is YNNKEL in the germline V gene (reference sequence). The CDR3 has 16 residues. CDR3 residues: CASSQDRLGVIGEQYF. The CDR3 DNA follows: TGTGCCAGCAGCCAAGATAGGCTTGGGGTCATAGGCGAGCAGTACTTC.

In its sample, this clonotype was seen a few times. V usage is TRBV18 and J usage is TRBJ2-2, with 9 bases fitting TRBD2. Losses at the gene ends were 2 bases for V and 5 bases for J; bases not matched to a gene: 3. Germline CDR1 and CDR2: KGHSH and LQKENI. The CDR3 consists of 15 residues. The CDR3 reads CASSPGLARTGELFF. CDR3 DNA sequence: TGTGCCAGCTCACCAGGACTAGCGAGGACCGGGGAGCTGTTTTTT.

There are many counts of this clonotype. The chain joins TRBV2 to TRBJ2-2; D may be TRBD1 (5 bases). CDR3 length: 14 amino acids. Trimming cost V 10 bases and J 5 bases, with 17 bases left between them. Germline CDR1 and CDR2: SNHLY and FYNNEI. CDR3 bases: TGTGCCACCCCTATGGACATTCGGACCGGGGAGCTGTTTTTT. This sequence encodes CATPMDIRTGELFF. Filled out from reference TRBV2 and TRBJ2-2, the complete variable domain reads EPEVTQTPSHQVTQMGQEVILRCVPISNHLYFYWYRQILGQKVEFLVSFYNNEISEKSEIFDDQFSVERPDGSNFTLKIRSTKLEDSAMYFCATPMDIRTGELFFGEGSRLTVL.

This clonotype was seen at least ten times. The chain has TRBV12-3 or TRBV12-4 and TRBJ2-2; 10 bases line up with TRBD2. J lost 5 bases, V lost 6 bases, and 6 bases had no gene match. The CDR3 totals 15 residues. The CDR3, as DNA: TGTGCCAGCAGCCCAAGCGGGAGGGGAACCGGGGAGCTGTTTTTT. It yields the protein CASSPSGRGTGELFF.

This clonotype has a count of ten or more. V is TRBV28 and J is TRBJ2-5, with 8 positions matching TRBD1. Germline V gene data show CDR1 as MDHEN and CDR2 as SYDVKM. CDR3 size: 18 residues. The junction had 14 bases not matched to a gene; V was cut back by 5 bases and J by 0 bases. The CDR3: CASSPRTGQGAYQETQYF. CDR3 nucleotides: TGTGCCAGCAGTCCGAGGACAGGGCAGGGTGCATACCAAGAGACCCAGTACTTC.

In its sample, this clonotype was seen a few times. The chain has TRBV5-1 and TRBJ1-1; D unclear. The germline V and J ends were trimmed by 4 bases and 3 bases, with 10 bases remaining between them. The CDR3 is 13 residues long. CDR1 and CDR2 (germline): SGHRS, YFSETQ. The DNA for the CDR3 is TGCGCCAGCAGCATAGAAGGGTACACTGAAGCTTTCTTT. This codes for CASSIEGYTEAFF.

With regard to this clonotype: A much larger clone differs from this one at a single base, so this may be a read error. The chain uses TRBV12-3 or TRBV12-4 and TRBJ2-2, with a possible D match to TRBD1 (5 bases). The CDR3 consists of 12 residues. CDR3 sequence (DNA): TGTACCAGCCTGCAGGGTACCGGGGAGCTGTTTTTT. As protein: CTSLQGTGELFF.

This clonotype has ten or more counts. CDR3 sequence reads: CSSRRAGEILSSYNEQFF. DNA for the CDR3: TGCAGCTCGAGACGGGCAGGGGAAATCCTGTCCTCCTACAATGAGCAGTTCTTC. The rearrangement uses TRBV20-1 and TRBJ2-1; the D gene is possibly TRBD1 (6 bases). Germline V gene lookup returns CDR1 DFQATT and CDR2 SNEGSKA (reference sequence). CDR3 length: 18 residues.

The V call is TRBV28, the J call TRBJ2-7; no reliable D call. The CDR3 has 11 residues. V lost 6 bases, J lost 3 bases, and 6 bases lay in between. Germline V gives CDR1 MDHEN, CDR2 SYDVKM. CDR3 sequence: CASSRNYEQYF. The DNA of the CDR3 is TGTGCCAGCAGCCGGAACTACGAGCAGTACTTC. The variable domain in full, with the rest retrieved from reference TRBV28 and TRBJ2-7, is DVKVTQSSRYLVKRTGEKVFLECVQDMDHENMFWYRQDPGLGLRLIYFSYDVKMKEKGDIPEGYSVSREKKERFSLILESASTNQTSMYLCASSRNYEQYFGPGTRLTVT.

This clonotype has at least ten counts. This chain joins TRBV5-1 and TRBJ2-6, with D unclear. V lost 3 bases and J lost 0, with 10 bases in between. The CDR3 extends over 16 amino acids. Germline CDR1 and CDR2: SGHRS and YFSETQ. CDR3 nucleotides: TGCGCCAGCAGCTCAAGCCAGGACTCTGGGGCCAACGTCCTGACTTTC. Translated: CASSSSQDSGANVLTF.

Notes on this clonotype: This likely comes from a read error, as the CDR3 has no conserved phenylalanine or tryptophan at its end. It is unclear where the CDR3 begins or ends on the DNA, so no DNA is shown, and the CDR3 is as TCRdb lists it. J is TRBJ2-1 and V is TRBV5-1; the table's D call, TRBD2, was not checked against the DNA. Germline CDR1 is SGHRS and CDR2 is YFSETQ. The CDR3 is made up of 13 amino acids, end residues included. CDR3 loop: CASSLGDGGPSVL.

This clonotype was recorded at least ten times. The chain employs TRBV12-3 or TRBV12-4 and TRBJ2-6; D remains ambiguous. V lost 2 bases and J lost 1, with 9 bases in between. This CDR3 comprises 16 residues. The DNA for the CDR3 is TGTGCCAGCAGTTTACGTTTAGGTTCTGGGGCCAACGTCCTGACTTTC. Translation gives CASSLRLGSGANVLTF.

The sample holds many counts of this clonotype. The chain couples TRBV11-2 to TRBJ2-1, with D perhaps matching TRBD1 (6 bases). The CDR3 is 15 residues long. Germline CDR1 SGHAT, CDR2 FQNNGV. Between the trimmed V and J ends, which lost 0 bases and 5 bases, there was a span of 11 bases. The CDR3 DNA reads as TGTGCCAGCAGCTTAGAACAGGGTAGAAACAATGAGCAGTTCTTC. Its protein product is CASSLEQGRNNEQFF.

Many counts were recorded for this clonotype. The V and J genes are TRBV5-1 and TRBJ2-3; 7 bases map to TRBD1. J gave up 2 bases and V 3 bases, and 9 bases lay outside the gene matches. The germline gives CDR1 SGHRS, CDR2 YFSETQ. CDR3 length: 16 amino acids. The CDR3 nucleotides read TGCGCCAGCAGCTGGGACCGGGACAGATACACAGATACGCAGTATTTT. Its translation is CASSWDRDRYTDTQYF.

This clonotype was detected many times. CDR3: CSASGGKVTDTQYF. CDR3 sequence (DNA): TGCAGTGCTAGTGGGGGGAAAGTAACAGATACGCAGTATTTT. V is TRBV20-1 and J is TRBJ2-3, with D possibly being TRBD2 (6 bases). Per the germline V gene, CDR1 is DFQATT and CDR2 is SNEGSKA (reference sequence). The V end was cut by 3 bases, the J end by 3 bases, with 13 bases between. CDR3 length: 14 residues.

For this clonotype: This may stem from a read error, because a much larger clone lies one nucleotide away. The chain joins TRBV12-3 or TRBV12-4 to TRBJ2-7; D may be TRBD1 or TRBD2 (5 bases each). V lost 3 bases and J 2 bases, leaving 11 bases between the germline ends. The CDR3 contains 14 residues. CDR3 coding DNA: TGTGCCAGCAGTTTTTCGACGGGACCCTACGAGCAGTACTTC. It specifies CASSFSTGPYEQYF.

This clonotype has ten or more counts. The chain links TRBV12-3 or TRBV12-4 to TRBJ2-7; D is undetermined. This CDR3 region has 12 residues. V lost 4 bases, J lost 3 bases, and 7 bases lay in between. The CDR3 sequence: CASSSKVYEQYF. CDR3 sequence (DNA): TGTGCCAGCAGTTCGAAGGTCTACGAGCAGTACTTC.

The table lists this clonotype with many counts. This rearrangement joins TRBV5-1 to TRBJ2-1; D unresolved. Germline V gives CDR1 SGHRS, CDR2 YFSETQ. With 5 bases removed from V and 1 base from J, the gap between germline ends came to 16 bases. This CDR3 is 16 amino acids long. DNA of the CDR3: TGCGCCAGCAGTCCACCACAGCTGAGGTCCTACAATGAGCAGTTCTTC. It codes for CASSPPQLRSYNEQFF.

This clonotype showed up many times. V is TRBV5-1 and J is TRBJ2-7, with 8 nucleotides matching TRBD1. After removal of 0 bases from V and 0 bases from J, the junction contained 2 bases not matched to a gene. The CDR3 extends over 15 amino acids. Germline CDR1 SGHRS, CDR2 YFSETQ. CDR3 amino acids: CASSLGTGSSYEQYV. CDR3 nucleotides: TGCGCCAGCAGCTTGGGGACAGGGAGCTCCTACGAGCAGTACGTC.

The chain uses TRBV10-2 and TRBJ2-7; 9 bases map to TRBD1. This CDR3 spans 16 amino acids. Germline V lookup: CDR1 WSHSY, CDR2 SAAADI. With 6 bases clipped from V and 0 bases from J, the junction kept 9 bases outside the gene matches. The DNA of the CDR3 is TGCGCCAGCAGGGCGACAGGGGGTCCCTTCTCCTACGAGCAGTACTTC. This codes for CASRATGGPFSYEQYF.